This TCR beta chain was sequenced during a study of shared clonotypes between healthy human individuals. Comments on this clone: Its target is unknown.

Selected positively for CCR7 and CD45RO-negative, naive CD8 cells excluded terminally differentiated effector memory CD45RA+ cells. Repertoires were generated with immunoSEQ multiplex PCR, while TCRdb's copy carries only in-frame clones and drops some. The data contain millions of clones, more than 85% of them seen just once; the ten biggest clones take up roughly 1.8%. General study results and limits: Naive CD4 clonotypes were shared across several donors at about 5.3%. Sorted-subset samples were not fully sequenced, rarefaction indicated.

Per the germline V gene, CDR1 is SGDLS and CDR2 is YYNGEE. V was cut by 3 bases and J by 4 bases, with 11 bases left in between. The CDR3 sequence is 13 residues long. The rearrangement joins TRBV9 to TRBJ2-7; D may be TRBD2 (5 bases). Source material: naive CD8+ T cells from PBMCs. This TCR came from a man between 18 and 35 years old in good health. Some clones in this sample may be carry-over from other donors' samples. The CDR3 DNA follows: TGTGCCAGCAGCGCCTCCCCGGGGTACGAGCAGTACTTC. Its translation is CASSASPGYEQYF.